This T cell receptor beta chain was captured by sequencing in a study of control samples from healthy donors and cancer patients. V was pared by 2 bases and J by 10 bases, with 15 bases between. Per the germline V gene, CDR1 is MNHEY and CDR2 is SVGEGT. This CDR3 has 14 amino acids. Produced via immunoSEQ multiplex PCR; TCRdb's table is partial and in-frame only. The sample consists of roughly 130,000 clones, about 95% of them appearing once. The receptor comes from a man between 25 and 39 years old in good health. The chain carries TRBV6-2 or TRBV6-3 and TRBJ2-1, with D tentatively TRBD1 (6 bases). Specimen: blood. In DNA form, the CDR3 reads TGTGCCAGCAGTTACCGCGCAGGGGTCAACGAGCAGTTCTTC. Its translation: CASSYRAGVNEQFF.